These T cell receptor beta chains were read from a single sample in a study of early T cells in non-severe SARS-CoV-2 infection. TCRdb ran MiXCR on the 5' RACE reads and lists one entry per CDR3 protein. The sample includes tens of thousands of distinct CDR3 sequences, approximately 12% seen only once; the top ten take about 3.9%. The sequenced sample consisted of whole blood. These receptor sequences come from an adult who was a healthcare worker with PCR-confirmed SARS-CoV-2 infection or an uninfected control (not recorded which). Both conserved end residues are part of each CDR3.

cdr3_length	v_call	j_call	cdr3_aa
16	TRBV28	TRBJ2-7	CASSLPRTGNSYEQYF
13	TRBV5-1	TRBJ2-1	CASRSAEESEQFF
14	TRBV11-2	TRBJ2-7	CASSPLTSRGEQYF
12	TRBV2	TRBJ2-6	CASTGGANVLTF
16	TRBV20-1	TRBJ2-1	CSARDPGLAGGNEQFF
15	TRBV15	TRBJ2-7	CATSRAGDRDYEQYF
12	TRBV28	TRBJ1-2	CASSKIGYGYTF
14	TRBV25-1	TRBJ2-1	CASSELAGANEQFF
15	TRBV28	TRBJ2-1	CASRPSGSMYNEQFF
13	TRBV24-1	TRBJ2-3	CATRRSGLVTQYF
14	TRBV2	TRBJ2-7	CASSSSGLAYEQYF
16	TRBV7-8	TRBJ2-3	CASSTRQGGKTDTQYF
14	TRBV27	TRBJ2-7	CASSFDSGAYEQYF
13	TRBV7-2	TRBJ1-2	CASSLARTGGYTF
15	TRBV9	TRBJ2-7	CASSVGTGDSYEQYF
13	TRBV30	TRBJ2-4	CAWSVGTGVIQYF
13	TRBV9	TRBJ2-7	CASSGPSSYEQYF